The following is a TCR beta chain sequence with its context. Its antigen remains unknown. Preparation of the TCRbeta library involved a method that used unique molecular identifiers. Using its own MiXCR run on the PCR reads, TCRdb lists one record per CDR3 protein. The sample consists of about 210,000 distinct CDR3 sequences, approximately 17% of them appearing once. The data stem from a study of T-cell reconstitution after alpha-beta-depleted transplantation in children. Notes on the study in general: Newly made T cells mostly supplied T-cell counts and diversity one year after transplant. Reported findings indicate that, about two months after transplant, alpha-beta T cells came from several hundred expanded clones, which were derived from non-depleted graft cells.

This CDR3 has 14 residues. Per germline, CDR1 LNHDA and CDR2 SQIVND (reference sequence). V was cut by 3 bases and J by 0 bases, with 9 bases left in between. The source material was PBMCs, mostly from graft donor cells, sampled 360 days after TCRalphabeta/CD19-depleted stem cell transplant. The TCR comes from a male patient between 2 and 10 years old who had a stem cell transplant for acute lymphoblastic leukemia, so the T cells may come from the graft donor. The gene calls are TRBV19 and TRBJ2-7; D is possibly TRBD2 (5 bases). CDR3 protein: CASSMPGNSYEQYF. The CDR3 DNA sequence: TGTGCCAGTAGTATGCCCGGGAACTCCTACGAGCAGTACTTC.